The T cell receptor (beta chain) under discussion was sequenced for a study of T cells after yellow fever vaccination. This clonotype was observed a handful of times. In TCRdb, the 5' RACE reads were re-called with MiXCR into one record per CDR3 protein. The sample includes 300,000 to 400,000 distinct CDR3 sequences, roughly 4.3% of them seen just once. The sequence was obtained from a man aged 18 to 35 who received the YFV17D yellow fever vaccine. The specimen comprised PBMCs, sampled 5 days after the yellow fever booster vaccination.

In DNA form, the CDR3 reads TGTGCCAGCAGGACCAGCGGGGGAGGCTACAATGAGCAGTTCTTC. Amino acid sequence: CASRTSGGGYNEQFF. The rearrangement links TRBV12-3 or TRBV12-4 to TRBJ2-1, with 8 nucleotides matching TRBD2. The CDR3 is 15 amino acids. After removal of 6 bases from V and 3 bases from J, the junction contained 7 bases not matched to a gene.